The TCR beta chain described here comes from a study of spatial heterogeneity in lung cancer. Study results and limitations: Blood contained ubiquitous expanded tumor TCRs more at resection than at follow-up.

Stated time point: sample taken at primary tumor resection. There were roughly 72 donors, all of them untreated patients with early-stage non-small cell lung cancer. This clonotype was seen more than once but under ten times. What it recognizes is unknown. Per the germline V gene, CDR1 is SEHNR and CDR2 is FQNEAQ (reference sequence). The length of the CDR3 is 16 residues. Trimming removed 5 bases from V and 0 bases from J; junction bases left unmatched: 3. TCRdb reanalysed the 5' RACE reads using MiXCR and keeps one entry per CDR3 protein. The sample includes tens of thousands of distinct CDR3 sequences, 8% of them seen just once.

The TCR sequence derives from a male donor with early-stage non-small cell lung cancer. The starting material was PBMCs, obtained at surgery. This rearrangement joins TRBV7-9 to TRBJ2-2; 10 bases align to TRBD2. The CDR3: CASSLGTSANTGELFF. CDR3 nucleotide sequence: TGTGCCAGCAGCCTAGGGACTAGCGCGAACACCGGGGAGCTGTTTTTT.